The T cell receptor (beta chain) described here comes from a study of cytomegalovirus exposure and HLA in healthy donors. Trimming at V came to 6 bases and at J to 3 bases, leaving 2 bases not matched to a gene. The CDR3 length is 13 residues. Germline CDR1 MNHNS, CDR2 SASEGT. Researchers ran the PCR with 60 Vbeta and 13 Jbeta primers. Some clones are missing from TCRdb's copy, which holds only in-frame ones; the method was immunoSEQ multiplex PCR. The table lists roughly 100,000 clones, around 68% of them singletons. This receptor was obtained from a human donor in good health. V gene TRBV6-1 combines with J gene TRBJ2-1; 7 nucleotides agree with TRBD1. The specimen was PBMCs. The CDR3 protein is CASRPGGYNEQFF. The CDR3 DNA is TGTGCCAGCAGACCAGGGGGCTACAATGAGCAGTTCTTC.